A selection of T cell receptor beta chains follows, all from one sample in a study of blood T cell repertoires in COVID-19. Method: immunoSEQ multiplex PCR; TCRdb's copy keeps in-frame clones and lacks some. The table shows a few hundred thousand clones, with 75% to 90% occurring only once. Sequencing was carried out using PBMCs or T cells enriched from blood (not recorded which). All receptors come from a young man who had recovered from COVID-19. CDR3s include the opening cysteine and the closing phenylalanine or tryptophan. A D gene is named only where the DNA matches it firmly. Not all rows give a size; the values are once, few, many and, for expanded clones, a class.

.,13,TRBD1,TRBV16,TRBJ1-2,CASSHPTGKLTTF,TGTGCCAGCAGCCACCCGACAGGGAAATTGACGACCTTC
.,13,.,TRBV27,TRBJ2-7,CASSVGVLSEQYF,TGTGCCAGCAGTGTCGGGGTGTTAAGCGAGCAGTACTTC
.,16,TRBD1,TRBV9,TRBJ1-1,CASSVSGTGAGTEAFF,TGTGCCAGCAGCGTATCGGGGACAGGGGCTGGCACTGAAGCTTTCTTT
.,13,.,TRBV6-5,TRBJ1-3,CASRESSGNTIYF,TGTGCCAGCAGAGAGTCCTCTGGAAACACCATATATTTT
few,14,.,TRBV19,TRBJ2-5,CASSISLQGLLQYF,TGTGCCAGTAGTATATCGTTGCAGGGGCTTCTCCAGTACTTC
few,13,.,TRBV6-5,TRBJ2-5,CASMGPGVETQYF,TGTGCCAGCATGGGCCCCGGGGTAGAGACCCAGTACTTC
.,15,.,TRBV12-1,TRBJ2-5,CASSFPLAGGETQYF,TGTGCCAGCAGCTTTCCACTAGCGGGGGGTGAGACCCAGTACTTC
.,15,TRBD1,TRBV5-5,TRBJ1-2,CASSFSTGPGTGYTF,TGTGCCAGCAGCTTTTCGACAGGGCCGGGCACAGGCTACACCTTC
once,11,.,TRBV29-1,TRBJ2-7,CSVQVADEQYF,TGCAGCGTACAGGTAGCCGACGAGCAGTACTTC
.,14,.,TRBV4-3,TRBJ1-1,CASSQGKGKTEAFF,TGCGCCAGCAGCCAAGGAAAGGGGAAGACTGAAGCTTTCTTT
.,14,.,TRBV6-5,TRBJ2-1,CASSYRQRYNEQFF,TGTGCCAGCAGTTACCGTCAGCGCTACAATGAGCAGTTCTTC
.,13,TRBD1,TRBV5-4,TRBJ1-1,CASSSPGQGLAFF,TGTGCCAGCAGCTCACCGGGACAGGGCTTAGCTTTCTTT
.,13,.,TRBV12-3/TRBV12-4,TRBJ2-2,CASSYRVGGELFF,TGTGCCAGCAGCTACAGGGTCGGCGGGGAGCTGTTTTTT
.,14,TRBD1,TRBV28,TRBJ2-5,CASSPRRGRETQYF,TGTGCCAGCAGCCCCCGAAGGGGGCGGGAGACCCAGTACTTC
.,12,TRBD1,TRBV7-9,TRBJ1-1,CASSLGQLEAFF,TGTGCCAGCAGCTTGGGACAGCTTGAAGCTTTCTTT
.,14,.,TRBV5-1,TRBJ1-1,CASSAQGPNTEAFF,TGCGCCAGCAGCGCACAGGGACCGAACACTGAAGCTTTCTTT
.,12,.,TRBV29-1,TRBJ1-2,CSVVLANYGYTF,TGCAGCGTTGTACTCGCTAACTATGGCTACACCTTC
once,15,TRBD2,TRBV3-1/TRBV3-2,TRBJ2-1,CASSHGLLGGNEQFF,TGTGCCAGCAGCCATGGACTCCTGGGGGGGAATGAGCAGTTCTTC
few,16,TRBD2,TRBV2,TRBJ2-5,CASSIGLAGGRETQYF,TGTGCCAGCAGCATCGGTCTAGCGGGGGGCAGGGAGACCCAGTACTTC
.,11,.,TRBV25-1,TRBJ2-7,CASIQGREQYF,TGTGCCAGTATACAGGGAAGGGAGCAGTACTTC
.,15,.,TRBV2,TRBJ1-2,CASSVRQKSNYGYTF,TGTGCCAGCAGTGTTCGACAGAAGTCTAACTATGGCTACACCTTC
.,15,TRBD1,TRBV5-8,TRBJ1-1,CASSLGQRLDTEAFF,TGTGCCAGCAGCCTGGGACAGCGACTAGACACTGAAGCTTTCTTT
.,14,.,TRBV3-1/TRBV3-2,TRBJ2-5,CASSNGLVQETQYF,TGTGCCAGCAGCAACGGACTGGTCCAAGAGACCCAGTACTTC
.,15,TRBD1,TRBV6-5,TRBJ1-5,CASGTGVRSNQPQHF,TGTGCCAGCGGCACAGGGGTCCGGAGCAATCAGCCCCAGCATTTT
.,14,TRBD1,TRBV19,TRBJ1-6,CASSITGVGSPLHF,TGTGCCAGTAGTATCACAGGGGTCGGCTCACCCCTCCACTTT
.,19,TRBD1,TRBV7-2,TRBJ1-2,CASSLAFGQGLPSDYGYTF,TGTGCCAGCAGCTTAGCGTTTGGACAGGGCTTACCTTCCGACTATGGCTACACCTTC
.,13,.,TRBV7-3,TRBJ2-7,CASSLPGSLEQYF,TGTGCCAGCAGCTTACCAGGCTCCCTCGAGCAGTACTTC
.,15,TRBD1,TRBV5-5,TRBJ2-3,CASSTRTGTTDTQYF,TGTGCCAGCAGCACCCGGACAGGGACCACAGATACGCAGTATTTT
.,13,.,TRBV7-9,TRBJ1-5,CASSLYQGQPQHF,TGTGCCAGCAGTTTGTACCAGGGTCAGCCCCAGCATTTT
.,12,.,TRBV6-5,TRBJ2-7,CASRSTGNEQYF,TGTGCCAGCAGATCCACAGGGAACGAGCAGTACTTC
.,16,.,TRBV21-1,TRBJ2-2,CASSPEGLAGPGELFF,TGTGCCAGCAGCCCCGAGGGACTAGCGGGGCCCGGGGAGCTGTTTTTT
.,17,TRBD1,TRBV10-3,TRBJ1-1,CAISESDVQGWNTEAFF,TGTGCCATCAGTGAGTCGGACGTACAGGGGTGGAACACTGAAGCTTTCTTT
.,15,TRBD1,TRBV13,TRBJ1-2,CASSLAGGQGYGYTF,TGTGCCAGCAGCTTAGCCGGAGGACAGGGTTATGGCTACACCTTC
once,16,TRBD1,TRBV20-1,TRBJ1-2,CSASLTRTGEGYGYTF,TGCAGTGCTAGTCTAACCCGGACAGGGGAAGGGTATGGCTACACCTTC
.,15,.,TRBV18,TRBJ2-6,CASSPILSGANVLTF,TGTGCCAGCTCACCAATACTCTCTGGGGCCAACGTCCTGACTTTC
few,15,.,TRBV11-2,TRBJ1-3,CASSLEAGSGNTIYF,TGTGCCAGCAGCTTAGAAGCAGGGTCTGGAAACACCATATATTTT
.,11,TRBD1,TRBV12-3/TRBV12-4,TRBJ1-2,CASNPPGQGTF,TGTGCCAGCAATCCACCGGGACAGGGAACCTTC
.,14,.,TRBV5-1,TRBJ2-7,CASSFRGEAYEQYF,TGCGCCAGCAGCTTCAGGGGAGAAGCCTACGAGCAGTACTTC
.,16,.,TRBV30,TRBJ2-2,CAWSTGTLSNTGELFF,TGTGCCTGGAGTACCGGGACTTTATCGAACACCGGGGAGCTGTTTTTT
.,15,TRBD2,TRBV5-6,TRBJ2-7,CASSLRYRGGYEQYF,TGTGCCAGCAGCTTGCGATATCGGGGGGGTTACGAGCAGTACTTC
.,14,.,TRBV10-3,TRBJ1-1,CAISVPGSNTEAFF,TGTGCCATCAGTGTACCGGGGTCGAACACTGAAGCTTTCTTT
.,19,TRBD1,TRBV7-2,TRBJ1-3,CASSKEGQGISGSGNTIYF,TGTGCCAGCAGCAAAGAGGGACAGGGGATTTCGGGCTCTGGAAACACCATATATTTT
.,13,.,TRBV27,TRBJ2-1,CASLGLQSDEQFF,TGTGCCAGCTTGGGCCTCCAATCCGATGAGCAGTTCTTC
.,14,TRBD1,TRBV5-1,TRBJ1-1,CASSLNVRQGEAFF,TGCGCCAGCAGCTTGAACGTAAGACAGGGTGAAGCTTTCTTT
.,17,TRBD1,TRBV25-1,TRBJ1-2,CASSLAGTGGADYGYTF,TGTGCCAGCAGTTTAGCCGGGACAGGGGGCGCGGACTATGGCTACACCTTC
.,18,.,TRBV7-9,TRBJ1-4,CASSLAKGGRRGGEKLFF,TGTGCCAGCAGCTTAGCGAAAGGAGGAAGGAGGGGCGGTGAAAAACTGTTTTTT
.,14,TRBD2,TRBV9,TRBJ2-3,CASSKRGNTDTQYF,TGTGCCAGCAGCAAGCGGGGGAACACAGATACGCAGTATTTT
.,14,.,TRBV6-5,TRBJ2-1,CASRVTGLHNEQFF,TGTGCCAGCAGAGTTACCGGACTTCACAATGAGCAGTTCTTC
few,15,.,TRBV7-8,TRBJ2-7,CASSLKGNGYYEQYF,TGTGCCAGCAGCTTAAAGGGGAACGGCTACTACGAGCAGTACTTC
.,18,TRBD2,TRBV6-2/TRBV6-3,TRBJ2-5,CASSFFDRGGTSQETQYF,TGTGCCAGCAGTTTCTTCGATCGAGGTGGGACTAGTCAAGAGACCCAGTACTTC
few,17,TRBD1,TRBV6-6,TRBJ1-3,CASSRTGGRNAGNTIYF,TGTGCCAGCAGTCGGACAGGGGGCCGGAATGCTGGAAACACCATATATTTT